A single sample gave rise to the 7 T cell receptor beta chains below, sequenced in a study of control samples from healthy donors and cancer patients. Clones were sequenced by immunoSEQ multiplex PCR, and TCRdb holds only the in-frame ones, with some missing. Of about 160,000 clones in the sample, about 94% were seen once. Sequencing was performed on PBMCs. The receptors originated from a man aged 55-75 years with colorectal cancer.

Only a few counts were recorded for this clone. The chain joins TRBV6-5 to TRBJ1-1, with D uncertain. This CDR3 is 13 amino acids long. The V gene's germline CDR1 is MNHEY and CDR2 SVGAGI. Trimming cost V 5 bases and J 2 bases, with 9 bases left between them. This CDR3 is CASSQRENTEAFF. CDR3 bases: TGTGCCAGCAGTCAACGGGAAAACACTGAAGCTTTCTTT.

This clone was observed a single time. V usage is TRBV30 and J usage is TRBJ1-1; 9 bases fit TRBD1. CDR1 is GTSNPN and CDR2 is SVGIG in the germline V gene (reference sequence). V lost 2 bases and J lost 4; bases outside the gene matches: 5. This CDR3 is built from 14 residues. The CDR3: CAWSSGQGATEAFF. For the CDR3, the DNA is TGTGCCTGGAGTTCGGGACAGGGTGCCACTGAAGCTTTCTTT.

The count of this clone is one. The J gene is TRBJ2-7, the V gene TRBV19; 8 nucleotides agree with TRBD2. Trimming took 6 bases from V and 0 from J; bases not matched to a gene: 4. The V gene's germline CDR1 is LNHDA and CDR2 SQIVND (reference sequence). The CDR3 extends over 14 amino acids. CDR3 sequence reads: CASRERGSSYEQYF. The CDR3 nucleotides read TGTGCCAGTAGGGAGCGGGGGAGCTCCTACGAGCAGTACTTC. Full variable domain (rest looked up from reference TRBV19 and TRBJ2-7): DGGITQSPKYLFRKEGQNVTLSCEQNLNHDAMYWYRQDPGQGLRLIYYSQIVNDFQKGDIAEGYSVSREKKESFPLTVTSAQKNPTAFYLCASRERGSSYEQYFGPGTRLTVT.

The chain combines TRBV9 with TRBJ1-2; unclear D gene. The CDR3 length is 16 residues. Germline V lookup: CDR1 SGDLS, CDR2 YYNGEE. Trimming shortened V by 0 bases and J by 2 bases, and 14 bases separated the two germline ends. The CDR3 is CASSVEPGPQNYGYTF. DNA of the CDR3: TGTGCCAGCAGCGTAGAGCCGGGCCCTCAAAACTATGGCTACACCTTC. Together with reference TRBV9 and TRBJ1-2, the CDR3 gives the full variable domain: DSGVTQTPKHLITATGQRVTLRCSPRSGDLSVYWYQQSLDQGLQFLIQYYNGEERAKGNILERFSAQQFPDLHSELNLSSLELGDSALYFCASSVEPGPQNYGYTFGSGTRLTVV.

This clone was observed a single time. The chain has TRBV13 and TRBJ2-5, with D possibly TRBD1 on 6 matching bases. Trimming removed 0 bases from V and 5 bases from J, with 13 bases in between. The CDR3 spans 15 residues. CDR1 PRHDT and CDR2 FYEKMQ come from the germline V gene (reference sequence). The CDR3 loop reads CASSLGGASMETQYF. In DNA form, the CDR3 reads TGTGCCAGCAGCTTAGGGGGGGCCAGCATGGAGACCCAGTACTTC.

The J gene is TRBJ1-2, the V gene TRBV5-1; the D gene is possibly TRBD1 (6 bases). Germline CDR1 is SGHRS and CDR2 is YFSETQ. V lost 4 bases and J lost 4, with 14 bases in between. This CDR3 has 14 residues. CDR3 in amino acids: CASSHRGGAYGYTF. The CDR3 nucleotides are TGCGCCAGCAGCCACCGGGGGGGGGCCTATGGCTACACCTTC.

V and J are TRBV30 and TRBJ2-7; 8 bases align to TRBD1. The germline V gene encodes CDR1 GTSNPN and CDR2 SVGIG (reference sequence). V lost 1 base and J lost 6; bases outside the gene matches: 5. The CDR3 extends over 13 amino acids. The CDR3 here is CAWSGGQAREQYF. The DNA of the CDR3 is TGTGCCTGGAGTGGGGGACAGGCTCGCGAGCAGTACTTC. Complete variable domain (other parts from reference TRBV30 and TRBJ2-7): SQTIHQWPATLVQPVGSPLSLECTVEGTSNPNLYWYRQAAGRGLQLLFYSVGIGQISSEVPQNLSASRPQDRQFILSSKKLLLSDSGFYLCAWSGGQAREQYFGPGTRLTVT.